The 4 T cell receptor beta chains given below trace back to one sample, sequenced in a study of blood T cells in healthy people across ages. A J-beta primer mix and a sample-barcoded 5' primer were used in a second PCR of roughly 7 to 12 cycles. In TCRdb, the 5' RACE reads were re-called with MiXCR into one record per CDR3 protein. This sample carries 550,000 to 750,000 distinct CDR3 sequences, around 21% of them seen once, and the ten largest clones take under 4%. The sequenced sample consisted of blood. The source of these receptors is a man between 65 and 85 years old in good health.

This clonotype has more than one count but fewer than ten. This chain joins TRBV18 and TRBJ2-3; 8 positions agree with TRBD1. The CDR3 is 16 residues long. Germline V gives CDR1 KGHSH, CDR2 LQKENI. V was pared by 1 base and J by 6 bases, with 9 bases of the junction left unmatched. DNA of the CDR3: TGTGCCAGCTCACCACTCGGCCAGGGGGCTACCGATACGCAGTATTTT. It specifies CASSPLGQGATDTQYF.

This clonotype was observed a few times. The J gene is TRBJ2-1, the V gene TRBV29-1; D is perhaps TRBD2 (6 bases). Germline CDR1 reads SQVTM; CDR2 reads ANQGSEA. V was trimmed by 0 bases and J by 8 bases, leaving 20 bases between them. The CDR3 length is 16 residues. Here the CDR3 reads CSVEDPPGSGVDEQFF. The CDR3 DNA reads TGCAGCGTTGAAGATCCCCCCGGGAGTGGGGTAGATGAGCAGTTCTTC.

This clonotype was seen only a few times. The CDR3 region is CASSWTGGLNEKLFF. In DNA form, the CDR3 reads TGTGCCAGCAGCTGGACAGGGGGCTTGAATGAAAAACTGTTTTTT. The rearrangement uses TRBV7-9 and TRBJ1-4, with 11 bases identical to TRBD1. The V gene end was trimmed by 4 bases and the J gene end by 5 bases; junction bases not matched to a gene: 3. The CDR3 spans 15 residues. Germline-derived CDR1 and CDR2 are SEHNR and FQNEAQ (reference sequence). The full variable domain, with the rest looked up from reference TRBV7-9 and TRBJ1-4, is DTGVSQNPRHKITKRGQNVTFRCDPISEHNRLYWYRQTLGQGPEFLTYFQNEAQLEKSRLLSDRFSAERPKGSFSTLEIQRTEQGDSAMYLCASSWTGGLNEKLFFGSGTQLSVL.

The chain links TRBV20-1 to TRBJ1-1; D is ambiguous. The CDR3 contains 17 residues. V was trimmed by 3 bases and J by 3 bases, leaving 23 bases between them. Germline V gives CDR1 DFQATT, CDR2 SNEGSKA (reference sequence). CDR3 protein: CSARGFSSAGVYTEAFF. For the CDR3, the DNA is TGCAGTGCTAGGGGGTTTAGCAGTGCGGGTGTGTACACTGAAGCTTTCTTT.